The 28 T cell receptor beta chains in this list originate from one sample, sequenced in a study of T cell responses to AZD1222 COVID-19 vaccine. Libraries were prepared by immunoSEQ multiplex PCR; TCRdb keeps only in-frame clonotypes and omits some of them. The sample includes about 160,000 clones, about 88% of them seen just once. This sample comprised peripheral blood, obtained on day 0 of AZD1222 vaccination. These receptors came from an adult in good health.

V gene TRBV16 combines with J gene TRBJ1-5; D is unresolved. CDR1 and CDR2 from the germline V gene are KGHSY and FQNENV. The CDR3 is made up of 14 amino acids. V was cut by 0 bases and J by 1 base, with 4 bases left in between. This CDR3 is CASSQSNSNQPQHF. CDR3 sequence (DNA): TGTGCCAGCAGCCAATCTAACAGCAATCAGCCCCAGCATTTT.

The chain recombines TRBV5-1 with TRBJ2-7; the D gene is possibly TRBD2 (6 bases). Trimming pared 2 bases from V and 0 bases from J, leaving 9 bases between. Germline loops: CDR1 SGHRS, CDR2 YFSETQ. This CDR3 is 14 amino acids long. This chain's CDR3 is CASSLQTSSYEQYF. The CDR3 bases are TGCGCCAGCAGCTTACAGACTAGCTCCTACGAGCAGTACTTC.

CDR3 coding DNA: TGTGCCAGCAGCGCGCGCGGCTACGAAAAACTGTTTTTT. It encodes CASSARGYEKLFF. The rearrangement links TRBV5-8 to TRBJ1-4, with unresolved D. Deletions cut 4 bases from V and 8 bases from J, with 12 bases between. Germline lookup yields CDR1 SGHTS and CDR2 YDEGEE. This CDR3 has 13 residues.

This clone is a singleton in its sample. This chain links TRBV9 with TRBJ1-1, with no clear D. The V end lost 4 bases, the J end lost 0 bases, and 13 bases lay between the germline ends. Germline CDR1 is SGDLS and CDR2 is YYNGEE. CDR3 length equals 15 residues. The CDR3 loop is CASSPRLDLNTEAFF. CDR3 nucleotides: TGTGCCAGCAGCCCCAGACTGGACCTGAACACTGAAGCTTTCTTT.

V and J are TRBV5-4 and TRBJ2-7; 9 bases are a match to TRBD1. The length of the CDR3 is 14 residues. Germline trimming cut 4 bases from V and 4 bases from J; bases unmatched to any gene: 6. CDR1 SGHNT and CDR2 YYREEE come from the germline V gene (reference sequence). This chain's CDR3 is CASSRPGQGYEQYF. CDR3 nucleotide sequence: TGTGCCAGCAGCCGCCCGGGACAGGGATACGAGCAGTACTTC.

V usage is TRBV10-3 and J usage is TRBJ2-5; 10 bases are shared with TRBD2. The germline CDR1 and CDR2 sequences are ENHRY and SYGVKD. This CDR3 has 17 residues. V trimming: 0 bases; J trimming: 2 bases; junction bases outside the gene matches: 6. CDR3: CAISESGSGGAQETQYF. The CDR3 region has the DNA TGTGCCATCAGTGAGTCGGGAAGCGGGGGGGCTCAAGAGACCCAGTACTTC.

The chain is built from TRBV4-3 and TRBJ2-7, with 12 bases aligning to TRBD1. CDR3 length: 16 amino acids. V lost 0 bases and J lost 7; bases outside the gene matches: 7. The germline V gene has CDR1 LGHNA and CDR2 YSLEER. CDR3 sequence: CASSQDPGTGGDEQYF. DNA of the CDR3: TGCGCCAGCAGCCAAGATCCCGGGACAGGGGGCGATGAGCAGTACTTC.

This rearrangement joins TRBV7-8 to TRBJ2-7, with a weak D call TRBD1 (6 bases). The CDR3 length is 13 residues. V lost 5 bases and J 3 bases, leaving 11 bases between the germline ends. The germline V gene encodes CDR1 SGHVS and CDR2 FQNEAQ. DNA for the CDR3: TGTGCCAGCAGCCGATCGGACAGCTACGAGCAGTACTTC. Translation: CASSRSDSYEQYF. Full variable domain (outside the CDR3, taken from reference TRBV7-8 and TRBJ2-7): GAGVSQSPRYKVAKRGQDVALRCDPISGHVSLFWYQQALGQGPEFLTYFQNEAQLDKSGLPSDRFFAERPEGSVSTLKIQRTQQEDSAVYLCASSRSDSYEQYFGPGTRLTVT.

V usage is TRBV30 and J usage is TRBJ1-5; tentatively, D is TRBD1 (5 bases). Germline CDR1 is GTSNPN and CDR2 is SVGIG (reference sequence). The CDR3 sequence is 13 residues long. V was trimmed by 0 bases and J by 7 bases, leaving 10 bases between them. The CDR3 coding sequence is TGTGCCTGGAGTGTAAAAGGGGCCCAGCCCCAGCATTTT. It specifies CAWSVKGAQPQHF.

The genes are TRBV3-1 (or the pseudogene TRBV3-2) and TRBJ1-5; tentatively, D is TRBD1 (5 bases). The CDR3 sequence is 15 residues long. V shed 0 bases and J shed 5 bases, with 11 bases lying between them. Germline V gene lookup returns CDR1 LGHDT and CDR2 YNNKEL (reference sequence). CDR3 nucleotide sequence: TGTGCCAGCAGCCAAGACAGGGTAGCGGATCAGCCCCAGCATTTT. It specifies CASSQDRVADQPQHF.

This clone was counted ten times or more. This chain uses TRBV28 with TRBJ2-3; D might be TRBD1 or TRBD2, each matching 5 bases. Per the germline V gene, CDR1 is MDHEN and CDR2 is SYDVKM. The CDR3 length is 13 residues. Trimming shortened V by 8 bases and J by 7 bases, and 16 bases separated the two germline ends. The CDR3 here is CASLGMGRNTQYF. In DNA, the CDR3 is TGTGCCAGCCTCGGGATGGGACGGAATACGCAGTATTTT.

The chain employs TRBV19 and TRBJ1-2; perhaps TRBD1 as D (6 bases). The germline V and J ends were trimmed by 7 bases and 4 bases, with 19 bases remaining between them. The CDR3 extends over 15 amino acids. The germline CDR1 and CDR2 sequences are LNHDA and SQIVND (reference sequence). CDR3 sequence reads: CASTNRAGAGYGYTF. The CDR3 region has the DNA TGTGCCAGTACCAATCGGGCGGGGGCTGGCTATGGCTACACCTTC.

The chain couples TRBV6-5 to TRBJ2-5; possibly TRBD1 for D (5 bases). The V end lost 3 bases, the J end lost 4 bases, and 15 bases lay between the germline ends. The length of the CDR3 is 15 residues. In germline, CDR1 is MNHEY, CDR2 SVGAGI. CDR3 nucleotides: TGTGCCAGCAGTTATCACAATAGGGGATCAGAGACCCAGTACTTC. It specifies CASSYHNRGSETQYF.

The J gene is TRBJ2-3, the V gene TRBV7-3; 12 bases are shared with TRBD2. Trimming removed 5 bases from V and 5 bases from J; junction bases left unmatched: 5. Germline V CDR1 and CDR2: SGHTA, FQGTGA. The CDR3 consists of 15 residues. CDR3 nucleotide sequence: TGTGCCAGCAGCCCCCTGGGACTAGCGGGAGATACGCAGTATTTT. Protein sequence: CASSPLGLAGDTQYF.

The chain employs TRBV2 and TRBJ2-4; D assignment may be TRBD1 or TRBD2 (7 bases each). The ends were cut back, 6 bases at V and 5 bases at J, with 17 bases in the middle. The germline V gene encodes CDR1 SNHLY and CDR2 FYNNEI. The CDR3 covers 15 residues. CDR3 in amino acids: CASSSRQGGENIQYF. CDR3 sequence (DNA): TGTGCCAGCAGCTCCCGACAGGGAGGGGAAAACATTCAGTACTTC.

This clone was recorded only once. The V gene is TRBV4-1, the J gene TRBJ2-1; D is unresolved. V lost 1 base to trimming and J lost 6 bases, with 4 bases between them. Per the germline V gene, CDR1 is MGHRA and CDR2 is YSYEKL. The length of the CDR3 is 12 residues. CDR3 DNA: TGCGCCAGCAGCCAAGGTACCAATGAGCAGTTCTTC. This encodes CASSQGTNEQFF.

This chain links TRBV19 with TRBJ1-1; 8 bases are shared with TRBD1. The germline V gene has CDR1 LNHDA and CDR2 SQIVND (reference sequence). The CDR3 runs 14 residues. V shed 4 bases, J shed 3 bases, and the junction held 4 bases outside the gene matches. The CDR3 sequence is CASSTDRGDTEAFF. DNA of the CDR3: TGTGCCAGTAGTACAGACAGGGGAGACACTGAAGCTTTCTTT.

The CDR3 protein is CASRRGTNEKLFF. Written as DNA, the CDR3 is TGTGCCAGCAGGCGGGGGACTAATGAAAAACTGTTTTTT. The chain carries TRBV28 and TRBJ1-4; TRBD1 might be the D (5 bases). V was pared by 6 bases and J by 2 bases, with 7 bases between. This CDR3 has 13 residues. Germline V CDR1 and CDR2: MDHEN, SYDVKM.

The chain couples TRBV19 to TRBJ1-2, with 8 bases that match TRBD1. Germline trimming cut 3 bases from V and 0 bases from J; bases unmatched to any gene: 15. The length of the CDR3 is 19 residues. From germline, CDR1 is LNHDA and CDR2 SQIVND (reference sequence). The CDR3 coding sequence is TGTGCCAGTAGTATTCAACACCGGGACAGGCGTTCTACTAACTATGGCTACACCTTC. It is translated as CASSIQHRDRRSTNYGYTF.

CDR3 residues: CASSQDKVATKTLSYNEQFF. The DNA of the CDR3 is TGTGCCAGCAGCCAAGATAAAGTAGCTACAAAGACCCTCTCTTACAATGAGCAGTTCTTC. The chain is built from TRBV4-2 and TRBJ2-1, with unresolved D. From germline, CDR1 is LGHNA and CDR2 YNFKEQ. The V end was cut by 0 bases, the J end by 4 bases, with 25 bases between. The CDR3 contains 20 residues.

V and J are TRBV28 and TRBJ1-2; 9 bases match TRBD1. Germline V gives CDR1 MDHEN, CDR2 SYDVKM. The CDR3 has 15 amino acids. V shed 3 bases, J shed 4 bases, and the junction held 6 bases outside the gene matches. The DNA of the CDR3 is TGTGCCAGCAGTTTGAAGGGACAGGGACCCTATGGCTACACCTTC. Translating gives CASSLKGQGPYGYTF.

CDR3 DNA: TGTGCCAGCAGCCCGGAGGGGGGAACCTACGAAAAACTGTTTTTT. Its protein product is CASSPEGGTYEKLFF. The V call is TRBV5-8, the J call TRBJ1-4, with D perhaps matching TRBD1 (6 bases). The CDR3 covers 15 residues. Germline assignment: CDR1 SGHTS and CDR2 YDEGEE. V shed 4 bases and J shed 8 bases, with 18 bases lying between them.

This clone has a count of ten or more. The V and J genes are TRBV6-4 and TRBJ2-3; 10 bases match TRBD1. The CDR3 sequence is 13 residues long. CDR1 and CDR2 from the germline V gene are MRHNA and SNTAGT. V gave up 10 bases and J gave up 3 bases; unmatched junction bases: 4. CDR3 DNA: TGTGCCACCGGGACAGGGGAAACAGATACGCAGTATTTT. This sequence encodes CATGTGETDTQYF.

The chain uses TRBV7-2 and TRBJ2-7, with a possible D match to TRBD1 (6 bases). The germline V gene encodes CDR1 SGHTA and CDR2 FQGNSA. V gave up 0 bases and J gave up 4 bases, with 16 bases separating them. There are 16 residues in the CDR3. The CDR3: CASSLARGGGEYEQYF. CDR3 coding DNA: TGTGCCAGCAGCTTAGCCAGGGGTGGAGGTGAATACGAGCAGTACTTC. Together with reference TRBV7-2 and TRBJ2-7, the CDR3 gives the full variable domain: GAGVSQSPSNKVTEKGKDVELRCDPISGHTALYWYRQSLGQGLEFLIYFQGNSAPDKSGLPSDRFSAERTGGSVSTLTIQRTQQEDSAVYLCASSLARGGGEYEQYFGPGTRLTVT.

The CDR3 sequence: CAWSVPSPATGELFF. The CDR3 nucleotides are TGTGCCTGGAGTGTTCCCAGCCCAGCCACCGGGGAGCTGTTTTTT. J is TRBJ2-2 and V is TRBV30; no clear D. The germline gives CDR1 GTSNPN, CDR2 SVGIG (reference sequence). Trimming stripped 0 bases from V and 4 bases from J, with 12 bases between. The CDR3 runs to 15 residues.

The chain employs TRBV10-3 and TRBJ1-2; a weak D match, TRBD1 (5 bases). V lost 7 bases and J 0 bases, leaving 9 bases between the germline ends. The CDR3 totals 13 residues. CDR1 ENHRY and CDR2 SYGVKD come from the germline V gene. CDR3 region: CAIKGATNYGYTF. DNA for the CDR3: TGTGCCATCAAAGGGGCCACTAACTATGGCTACACCTTC.

In this sample, this clone turned up a few times. This chain links TRBV6-6 with TRBJ2-7; 7 bases match TRBD1. The V and J ends lost 5 bases and 7 bases, in that order; junction bases with no gene match: 8. CDR1 and CDR2 from the germline V gene are MNHNY and SVGAGI (reference sequence). CDR3 length equals 13 residues. This CDR3 is CASSRWTGGEQYF. Written as DNA, the CDR3 is TGTGCCAGCAGTCGTTGGACAGGAGGAGAGCAGTACTTC.

The chain is built from TRBV25-1 and TRBJ1-6, with TRBD1 as a possible D gene (5 bases). Germline loops: CDR1 MGHDK, CDR2 SYGVNS. Trimming took off 4 bases at V and 7 bases at J, with 17 bases between the two ends. CDR3 size: 16 residues. CDR3 bases: TGTGCCAGCAGTGCCTCCGGGGGGACCCGAAATTCACCCCTCCACTTT. Amino acids: CASSASGGTRNSPLHF.